In this sample, the clone carrying this TCR beta chain turned up once. No antigen is known for it. The data derive from a study of shared clonotypes between healthy human individuals. Study-wide context: Plates per donor: three CD4 naive, three CD4 memory, two CD8 naive, one CD8 memory. Findings and caveats of the study: Sorted-subset sequencing, rarefaction showed, was incomplete despite large depth. Memory subsets generally showed smaller estimated richness than naive subsets did.

Repertoires were generated with immunoSEQ multiplex PCR, while TCRdb's copy carries only in-frame clones and drops some. The sample carries 2,100,000 or so clones, roughly 95% recorded once. This CDR3 region has 16 residues. Trimming removed 1 base at V and 7 bases at J, with 20 bases between. CDR1 GTSNPN and CDR2 SVGIG come from the germline V gene (reference sequence). Sequenced: naive CD4+ T cells sorted from blood. Subset here: CD45RA+ positively selected. This TCR came from a man between 18 and 29 years old in good health. The chain links TRBV30 to TRBJ1-5; perhaps TRBD1 as D (5 bases). CDR3 nucleotides: TGTGCCTGGAGTGCTCCCGGGACTTTTCACGGACAGCCCCAGCATTTT. This sequence encodes CAWSAPGTFHGQPQHF.